The following is a T cell receptor (beta chain) sequence with its context. As yet, its antigen is unknown. The data belong to a study of a mutant IDH1 vaccine in newly diagnosed glioma. About the study: Once 4-6 weeks had passed after radiotherapy alone, vaccination started, or it started with temozolomide cycles.

Germline loops: CDR1 MNHNY, CDR2 SVGAGI (reference sequence). The ends lost 5 bases at V and 0 bases at J; junction bases unmatched: 6. The CDR3 runs 16 residues. Time point described: week 11, during vaccination. Every single dose of the vaccine, 300 ug of mutant IDH1 20-mer peptide, came with topical imiquimod. Astrocytomas that were new, WHO grade 3 or 4, IDH1-mutant and ATRX-lost were present in the donors. Some clones are missing from TCRdb's copy, which holds only in-frame ones; the method was immunoSEQ multiplex PCR. The sample contains tens of thousands of clones, around 80% of which appear only once.

The TCR originated in a man in his forties or fifties with glioma. The chain joins TRBV6-6 to TRBJ2-1, with 8 bases matching TRBD2. This specimen consisted of PBMCs, obtained from a glioma patient whose treatment included an IDH1 peptide vaccine. The CDR3 bases are TGTGCCAGCAGTACCCGTACTAGCGGCTCCTACAATGAGCAGTTCTTC. It encodes CASSTRTSGSYNEQFF.